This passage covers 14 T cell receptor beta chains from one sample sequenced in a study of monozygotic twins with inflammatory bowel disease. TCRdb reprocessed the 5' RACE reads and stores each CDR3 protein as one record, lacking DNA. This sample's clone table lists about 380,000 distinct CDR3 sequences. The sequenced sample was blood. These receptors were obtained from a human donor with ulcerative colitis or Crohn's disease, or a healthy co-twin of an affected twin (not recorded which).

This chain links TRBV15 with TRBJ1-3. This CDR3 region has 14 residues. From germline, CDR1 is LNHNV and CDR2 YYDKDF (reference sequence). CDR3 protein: CATSRVPSGNTIYF. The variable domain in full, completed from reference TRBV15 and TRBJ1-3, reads DAMVIQNPRYQVTQFGKPVTLSCSQTLNHNVMYWYQQKSSQAPKLLFHYYDKDFNNEADTPDNFQSRRPNTSFCFLDIRSPGLGDTAMYLCATSRVPSGNTIYFGEGSWLTVV.

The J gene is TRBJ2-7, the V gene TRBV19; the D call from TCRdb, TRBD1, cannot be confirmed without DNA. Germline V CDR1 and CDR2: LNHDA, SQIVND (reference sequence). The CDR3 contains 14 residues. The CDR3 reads CASRETGVPYEQYF.

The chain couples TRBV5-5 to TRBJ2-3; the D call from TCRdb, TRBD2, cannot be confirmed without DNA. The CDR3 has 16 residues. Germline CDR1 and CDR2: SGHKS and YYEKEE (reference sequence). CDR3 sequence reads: CASSPGLHLGTDTQYF.

The CDR3 is CASSVAPGQRGGGNIQYF. The chain carries TRBV9 and TRBJ2-4; the D gene TCRdb calls, TRBD2, cannot be checked with no DNA. The CDR3 is 18 amino acids. Germline values: CDR1 SGDLS, CDR2 YYNGEE.

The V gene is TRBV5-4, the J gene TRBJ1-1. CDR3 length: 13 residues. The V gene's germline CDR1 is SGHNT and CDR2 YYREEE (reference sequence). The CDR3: CASRGTMNTEAFF.

CDR3 region: CASSLAPSGRGNTEAFF. The chain employs TRBV7-9 and TRBJ1-1; the TCRdb call, TRBD1, lacks DNA for checking. The CDR3 extends over 17 amino acids. The germline gives CDR1 SEHNR, CDR2 FQNEAQ (reference sequence).

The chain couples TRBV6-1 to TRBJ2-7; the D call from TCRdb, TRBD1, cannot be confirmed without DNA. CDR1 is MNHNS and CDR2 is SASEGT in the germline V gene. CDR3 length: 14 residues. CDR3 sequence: CASREQGAKYEQYF.

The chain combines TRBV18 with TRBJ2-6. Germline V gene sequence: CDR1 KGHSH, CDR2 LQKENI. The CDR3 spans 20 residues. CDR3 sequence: CASSPTSTAGFGSGANVLTF.

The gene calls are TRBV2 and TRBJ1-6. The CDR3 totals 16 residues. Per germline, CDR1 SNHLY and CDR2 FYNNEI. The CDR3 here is CASSDQGRVEYSPLHF.

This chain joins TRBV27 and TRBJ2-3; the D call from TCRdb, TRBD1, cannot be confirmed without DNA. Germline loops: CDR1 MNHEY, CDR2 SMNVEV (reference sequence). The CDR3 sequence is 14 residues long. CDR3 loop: CASSSGGLGDTQYF.

The CDR3 loop is CASSLRPGQDSGANVLTF. This chain links TRBV7-3 with TRBJ2-6; TCRdb picks TRBD1, but there is no DNA to check that call. Per the germline V gene, CDR1 is SGHTA and CDR2 is FQGTGA. The CDR3 totals 18 residues.

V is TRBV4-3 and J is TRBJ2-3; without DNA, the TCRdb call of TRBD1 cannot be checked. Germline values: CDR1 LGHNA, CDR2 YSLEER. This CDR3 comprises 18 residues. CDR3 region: CASSQDPQGAYGTDTQYF.

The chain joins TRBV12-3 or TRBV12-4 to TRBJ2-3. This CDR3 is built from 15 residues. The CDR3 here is CASSFYPEGTDTQYF.

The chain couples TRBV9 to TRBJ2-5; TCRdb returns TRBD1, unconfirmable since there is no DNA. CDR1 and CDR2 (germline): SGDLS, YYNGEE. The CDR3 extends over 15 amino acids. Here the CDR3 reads CASSVEGQGVETQYF. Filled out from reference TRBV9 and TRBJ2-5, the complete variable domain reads DSGVTQTPKHLITATGQRVTLRCSPRSGDLSVYWYQQSLDQGLQFLIQYYNGEERAKGNILERFSAQQFPDLHSELNLSSLELGDSALYFCASSVEGQGVETQYFGPGTRLLVL.